These T cell receptor beta chains were read from a single sample in a study of control samples from healthy donors and cancer patients. Some clones are missing from TCRdb's copy, which holds only in-frame ones; the method was immunoSEQ multiplex PCR. The table lists about 150,000 clones, 93% of them singletons. Sequencing was carried out using blood. The receptors shown here come from a man aged 18-30 years in good health. CDR3s include the opening cysteine and the closing phenylalanine or tryptophan. The order of the fields is clone size, D gene, V gene, J gene, CDR3 protein, CDR3 DNA. The D gene is left open where the match is weak. Size tells how often a clone was seen (once, few, many) or the class of an expanded clone, and some rows leave it out.

NA	TRBD1	TRBV4-1	TRBJ2-1	CASSQKLGQVSYNEQFF	TGCGCCAGCAGCCAAAAATTGGGACAGGTCTCCTACAATGAGCAGTTCTTC
NA	NA	TRBV6-5	TRBJ1-5	CASRPRPNQPQHF	TGTGCCAGCAGACCGCGACCTAATCAGCCCCAGCATTTT
NA	NA	TRBV6-5	TRBJ1-1	CASTRRGSQNTEAFF	TGTGCCAGCACAAGACGGGGCAGCCAGAACACTGAAGCTTTCTTT
NA	NA	TRBV7-2	TRBJ2-1	CASSLIVWGHNNEQFF	TGTGCCAGCAGCTTAATAGTCTGGGGCCATAACAATGAGCAGTTCTTC
NA	NA	TRBV21-1	TRBJ1-6	CASTPYFVSLRGEVSPLHF	TGTGCCAGCACCCCTTACTTCGTTTCGCTTCGCGGGGAGGTTTCACCCCTCCACTTT
NA	NA	TRBV19	TRBJ1-4	CASRQGSGEKLFF	TGTGCCAGTAGACAGGGATCAGGTGAAAAACTGTTTTTT
NA	NA	TRBV28	TRBJ1-5	CASRGTSNQPQHF	TGTGCCAGCAGGGGCACCAGCAATCAGCCCCAGCATTTT
NA	NA	TRBV7-2	TRBJ1-6	CASSSGILGSNSPLHF	TGTGCCAGCAGCTCCGGTATCTTAGGGTCCAATTCACCCCTCCACTTT
NA	TRBD2	TRBV5-5	TRBJ2-3	CASSWGLAGTDTQYF	TGTGCCAGCAGCTGGGGACTAGCGGGCACAGATACGCAGTATTTT
NA	NA	TRBV13	TRBJ1-1	CASSSRTSGVNTEAFF	TGTGCCAGCAGCTCCCGGACTTCTGGGGTGAACACTGAAGCTTTCTTT
NA	NA	TRBV20-1	TRBJ2-4	CSAELGAVQYF	TGCAGTGCCGAGTTGGGGGCGGTTCAGTACTTC
NA	TRBD2	TRBV3-1/TRBV3-2	TRBJ2-5	CASSLGLAVETQYF	TGTGCCAGCAGCTTGGGACTAGCGGTAGAGACCCAGTACTTC
NA	TRBD1	TRBV12-3/TRBV12-4	TRBJ1-2	CASITGGSYGYTF	TGTGCCAGCATAACAGGGGGCAGCTATGGCTACACCTTC
NA	NA	TRBV19	TRBJ1-1	CASSPTGENTEAFF	TGTGCCAGTAGCCCGACAGGAGAGAACACTGAAGCTTTCTTT
NA	NA	TRBV6-5	TRBJ2-7	CASSYPRGGLLEQYF	TGTGCCAGCAGTTATCCACGGGGTGGCCTACTCGAGCAGTACTTC
NA	NA	TRBV7-8	TRBJ1-2	CASSLANNYGYTF	TGTGCCAGCAGCTTAGCGAATAACTATGGCTACACCTTC
NA	TRBD1	TRBV15	TRBJ2-7	CATSREDFKDRTYEQYF	TGTGCCACCAGCAGAGAGGATTTCAAGGACAGGACCTACGAGCAGTACTTC
NA	TRBD1	TRBV29-1	TRBJ2-5	CSVARQGNQETQYF	TGCAGCGTCGCTAGACAGGGAAACCAAGAGACCCAGTACTTC
NA	TRBD2	TRBV11-2	TRBJ2-1	CASSKGTSGFYSYNEQFF	TGTGCCAGCAGCAAAGGGACTAGCGGGTTTTACTCCTACAATGAGCAGTTCTTC
once	NA	TRBV9	TRBJ2-1	CASSVELAGTPSYNEQFF	TGTGCCAGCAGCGTAGAACTAGCTGGAACCCCTTCATACAATGAGCAGTTCTTC
NA	TRBD2	TRBV6-2/TRBV6-3	TRBJ2-1	CASSSWTSGREYNEQFF	TGTGCCAGCAGTTCGTGGACTAGCGGGAGGGAGTACAATGAGCAGTTCTTC
NA	NA	TRBV7-9	TRBJ1-6	CASSRGGSPLHF	TGTGCCAGCAGCCGCGGTGGGTCACCCCTCCACTTT
NA	NA	TRBV11-2	TRBJ2-1	CASSFSTRSQLAYNEQFF	TGTGCCAGCAGCTTTTCGACGAGGAGTCAATTAGCCTACAATGAGCAGTTCTTC
NA	NA	TRBV27	TRBJ1-2	CASSLSGTLYGYTF	TGTGCCAGCAGTTTATCCGGGACACTGTATGGCTACACCTTC
NA	NA	TRBV6-5	TRBJ1-2	CASSYGQDYYGYTF	TGTGCCAGCAGTTATGGGCAGGACTACTATGGCTACACCTTC
once	NA	TRBV5-5	TRBJ2-7	CASSLVPLASYEQYF	TGTGCCAGCAGCTTGGTTCCGTTGGCCTCTTACGAGCAGTACTTC
NA	TRBD2	TRBV7-9	TRBJ2-7	CASSLFAGGASYEQYF	TGTGCCAGCAGCTTATTCGCGGGAGGGGCGTCCTACGAGCAGTACTTC
NA	TRBD1	TRBV28	TRBJ1-2	CASTLRTGGVYGYTF	TGTGCCAGCACCTTGAGAACAGGGGGCGTCTATGGCTACACCTTC
NA	NA	TRBV10-3	TRBJ1-4	CAITDRLNEKLFF	TGTGCCATCACAGACAGGCTCAATGAAAAACTGTTTTTT
NA	TRBD2	TRBV3-1/TRBV3-2	TRBJ2-7	CASSGGVAVPYEQYF	TGTGCCAGCAGCGGGGGGGTGGCAGTTCCGTACGAGCAGTACTTC
NA	NA	TRBV7-9	TRBJ1-5	CAIATGWNQPQHF	TGTGCCATCGCGACAGGATGGAATCAGCCCCAGCATTTT
NA	TRBD1	TRBV28	TRBJ1-2	CASSPPQGGARGYTF	TGTGCCAGCAGTCCACCTCAGGGGGGGGCGAGGGGCTACACCTTC
NA	NA	TRBV7-3	TRBJ1-4	CASSDWDGPHNEKLFF	TGTGCCAGCAGCGATTGGGACGGGCCTCATAATGAAAAACTGTTTTTT
NA	NA	TRBV28	TRBJ2-1	CASRRPFGLLISEQFF	TGTGCCAGCAGGCGTCCCTTCGGGCTCCTGATAAGTGAGCAGTTCTTC
NA	NA	TRBV19	TRBJ1-3	CASIGLAGNTIYF	TGTGCCAGTATTGGCCTTGCTGGAAACACCATATATTTT
NA	TRBD2	TRBV24-1	TRBJ2-1	CATSDRTSGRAGEQFF	TGTGCCACCAGTGACCGGACTAGCGGGAGGGCGGGTGAGCAGTTCTTC
once	NA	TRBV3-1/TRBV3-2	TRBJ2-7	CASSGGSEQYF	TGTGCCAGCAGCGGGGGAAGCGAGCAGTACTTC
NA	NA	TRBV5-6	TRBJ2-6	CASRSGGSGANVLTF	TGTGCCAGCCGTTCTGGGGGCTCGGGGGCCAACGTCCTGACTTTC
NA	TRBD2	TRBV11-2	TRBJ2-1	CASSGGTSGYNEQFF	TGTGCCAGCAGCGGAGGGACTAGCGGGTACAATGAGCAGTTCTTC
NA	TRBD2	TRBV30	TRBJ2-1	CACSWGLDSGPSLGFF	TGTGCCTGTTCCTGGGGCTTGGATAGCGGGCCATCCCTTGGGTTCTTC
NA	TRBD2	TRBV19	TRBJ2-1	CASRPAGGGYNEQFF	TGTGCCAGTAGACCAGCGGGAGGCGGCTACAATGAGCAGTTCTTC
NA	NA	TRBV5-4	TRBJ2-7	CASSAGTGYYEQYF	TGTGCCAGCAGCGCAGGGACTGGATACTACGAGCAGTACTTC
NA	TRBD1	TRBV27	TRBJ2-1	CASSSRTGLYNEQFF	TGTGCCAGCAGTTCCAGGACAGGGCTATACAATGAGCAGTTCTTC
NA	TRBD2	TRBV30	TRBJ2-1	CAWRLAGQRNEQFF	TGTGCCTGGCGACTAGCGGGACAGCGTAATGAGCAGTTCTTC
NA	NA	TRBV7-2	TRBJ2-2	CASSADRHTGELFF	TGTGCCAGCAGCGCGGACAGACACACCGGGGAGCTGTTTTTT
NA	NA	TRBV9	TRBJ2-7	CASSGHREGGYEQYF	TGTGCCAGCAGCGGGCACAGGGAAGGGGGCTACGAGCAGTACTTC
NA	NA	TRBV9	TRBJ2-2	CASSVEPSNTGELFF	TGTGCCAGCAGCGTAGAGCCTTCAAACACCGGGGAGCTGTTTTTT
NA	NA	TRBV6-5	TRBJ1-1	CASSHDRNTEAFF	TGTGCCAGCAGCCACGACAGGAACACTGAAGCTTTCTTT
NA	TRBD1	TRBV6-5	TRBJ2-1	CASERTGNEQFF	TGTGCCAGCGAACGGACAGGCAATGAGCAGTTCTTC
NA	NA	TRBV5-1	TRBJ2-1	CASSSPQLVAYNEQFF	TGCGCCAGCAGTTCACCCCAACTAGTTGCCTACAATGAGCAGTTCTTC
few	NA	TRBV29-1	TRBJ2-7	CSARDTFSYEQYF	TGCAGCGCCCGGGACACCTTCTCCTACGAGCAGTACTTC
NA	NA	TRBV5-1	TRBJ1-2	CASSLEQGGEYTF	TGCGCCAGCAGCTTGGAACAGGGCGGCGAATACACCTTC
few	NA	TRBV28	TRBJ2-2	CASQFGELFF	TGTGCCAGCCAATTCGGGGAGCTGTTTTTT
NA	TRBD2	TRBV27	TRBJ2-7	CASSFSPRLACFYEQYF	TGTGCCAGCAGTTTCTCCCCGCGACTAGCGTGCTTCTACGAGCAGTACTTC
NA	TRBD1	TRBV10-3	TRBJ1-4	CAISAGGETNEKLFF	TGTGCCATCAGCGCAGGGGGCGAAACTAATGAAAAACTGTTTTTT
NA	NA	TRBV19	TRBJ2-1	CASSGGTAYNEQFF	TGTGCCAGCTCGGGCGGGACGGCTTACAATGAGCAGTTCTTC
NA	NA	TRBV5-6	TRBJ2-1	CASSLETLYNEQFF	TGTGCCAGCAGCTTAGAGACTCTGTACAATGAGCAGTTCTTC
NA	NA	TRBV28	TRBJ2-7	CASSLYREMGEQYF	TGTGCCAGCAGTCTTTACCGGGAGATGGGCGAGCAGTACTTC
NA	TRBD2	TRBV19	TRBJ2-7	CASSLGLAGLLSYEQYF	TGTGCCAGTAGTCTGGGACTAGCGGGCCTCCTCTCCTACGAGCAGTACTTC